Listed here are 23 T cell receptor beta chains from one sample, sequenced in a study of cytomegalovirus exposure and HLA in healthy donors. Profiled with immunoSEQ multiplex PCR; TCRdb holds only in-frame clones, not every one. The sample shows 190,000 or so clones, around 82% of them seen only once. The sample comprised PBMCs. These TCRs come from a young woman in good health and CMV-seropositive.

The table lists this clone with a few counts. As DNA, the CDR3 is TGTGCCAGCAGCTTGCGGGGGTCCTATGGCTACACCTTC. Protein: CASSLRGSYGYTF. The gene calls are TRBV11-2 and TRBJ1-2; a weak D match, TRBD1 (5 bases). CDR1 is SGHAT and CDR2 is FQNNGV in the germline V gene. This CDR3 contains 13 residues. V lost 3 bases to trimming and J lost 4 bases, with 9 bases between them.

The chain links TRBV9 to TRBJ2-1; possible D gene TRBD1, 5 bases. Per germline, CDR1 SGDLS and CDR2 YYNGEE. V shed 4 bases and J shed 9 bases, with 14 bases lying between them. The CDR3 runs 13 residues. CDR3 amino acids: CASSPDSRLEQFF. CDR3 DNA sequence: TGTGCCAGCAGCCCCGACAGCCGCCTTGAGCAGTTCTTC.

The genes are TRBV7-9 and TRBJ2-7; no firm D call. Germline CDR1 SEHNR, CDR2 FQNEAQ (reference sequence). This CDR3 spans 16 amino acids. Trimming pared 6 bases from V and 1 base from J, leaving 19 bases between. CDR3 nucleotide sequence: TGTGCCAGCAGACCCGTCTGGGCACCATTATCCTACGAGCAGTACTTC. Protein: CASRPVWAPLSYEQYF.

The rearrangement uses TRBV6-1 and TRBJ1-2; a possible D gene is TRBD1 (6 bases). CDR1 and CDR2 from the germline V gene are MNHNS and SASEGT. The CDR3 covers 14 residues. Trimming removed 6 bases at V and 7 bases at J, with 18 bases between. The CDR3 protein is CASRNQGQGAGYTF. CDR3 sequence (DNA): TGTGCCAGCAGGAACCAGGGGCAGGGTGCTGGCTACACCTTC.

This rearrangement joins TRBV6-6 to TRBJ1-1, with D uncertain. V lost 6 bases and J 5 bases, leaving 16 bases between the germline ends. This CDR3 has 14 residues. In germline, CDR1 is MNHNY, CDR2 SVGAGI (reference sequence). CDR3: CASSNNQVPTEAFF. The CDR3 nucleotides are TGTGCCAGCAGCAACAACCAAGTCCCGACTGAAGCTTTCTTT.

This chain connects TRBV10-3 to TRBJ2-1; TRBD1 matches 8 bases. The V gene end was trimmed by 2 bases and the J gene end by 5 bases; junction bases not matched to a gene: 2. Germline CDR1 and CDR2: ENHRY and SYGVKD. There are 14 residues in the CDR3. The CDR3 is CAISEGQGHNEQFF. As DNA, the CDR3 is TGTGCCATCAGTGAGGGACAGGGACACAATGAGCAGTTCTTC.

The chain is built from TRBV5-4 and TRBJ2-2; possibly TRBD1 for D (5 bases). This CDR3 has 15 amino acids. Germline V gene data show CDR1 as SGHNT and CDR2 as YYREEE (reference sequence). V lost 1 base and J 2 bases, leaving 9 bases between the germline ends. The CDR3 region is CASSLPTGNTGELFF. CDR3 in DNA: TGTGCCAGCAGCTTGCCCACAGGAAACACCGGGGAGCTGTTTTTT.

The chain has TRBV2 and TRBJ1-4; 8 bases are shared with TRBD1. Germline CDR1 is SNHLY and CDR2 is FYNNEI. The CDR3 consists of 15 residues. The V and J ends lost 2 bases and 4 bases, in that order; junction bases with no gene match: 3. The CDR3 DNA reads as TGTGCCAGCAGTGAACAGGGGGCTGGTAATGAAAAACTGTTTTTT. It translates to CASSEQGAGNEKLFF.

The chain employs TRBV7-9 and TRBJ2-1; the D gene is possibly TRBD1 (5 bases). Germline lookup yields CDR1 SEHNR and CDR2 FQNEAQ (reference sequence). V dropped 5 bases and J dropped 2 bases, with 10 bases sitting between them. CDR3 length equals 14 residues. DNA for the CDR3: TGTGCCAGCAGCCCACGGACAACCTACAATGAGCAGTTCTTC. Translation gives CASSPRTTYNEQFF.

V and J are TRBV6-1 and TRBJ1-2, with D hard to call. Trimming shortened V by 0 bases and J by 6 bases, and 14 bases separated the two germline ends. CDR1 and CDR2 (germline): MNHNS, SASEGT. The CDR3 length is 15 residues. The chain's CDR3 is CASSEAVGRTDGYTF. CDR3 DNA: TGTGCCAGCAGTGAAGCGGTTGGTCGCACAGATGGCTACACCTTC.

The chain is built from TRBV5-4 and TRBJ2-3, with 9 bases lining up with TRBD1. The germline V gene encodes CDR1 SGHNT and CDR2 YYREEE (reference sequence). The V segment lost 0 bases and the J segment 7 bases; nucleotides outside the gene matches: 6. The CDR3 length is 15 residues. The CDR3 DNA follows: TGTGCCAGCAGCTTGGAATTACAGGGGGCGAATACGCAGTATTTT. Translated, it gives CASSLELQGANTQYF.

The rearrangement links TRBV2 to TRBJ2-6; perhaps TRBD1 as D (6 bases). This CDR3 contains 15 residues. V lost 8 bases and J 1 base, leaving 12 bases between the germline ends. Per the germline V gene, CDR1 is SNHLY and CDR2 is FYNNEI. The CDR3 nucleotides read TGTGCCAGCTCCGGGACAACTTCTGGGGCCAACGTCCTGACTTTC. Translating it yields CASSGTTSGANVLTF.

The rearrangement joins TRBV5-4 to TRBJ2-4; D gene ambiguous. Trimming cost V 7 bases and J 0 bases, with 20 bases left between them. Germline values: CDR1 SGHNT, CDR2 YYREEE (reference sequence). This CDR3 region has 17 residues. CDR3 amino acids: CASPSVVAHIAKNIQYF. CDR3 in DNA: TGTGCCAGCCCCTCGGTGGTCGCTCATATAGCCAAAAACATTCAGTACTTC.

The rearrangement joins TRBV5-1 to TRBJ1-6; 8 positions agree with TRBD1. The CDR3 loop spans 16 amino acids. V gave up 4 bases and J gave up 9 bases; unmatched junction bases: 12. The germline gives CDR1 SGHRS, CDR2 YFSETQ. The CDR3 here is CASSRDRGVSGSPLHF. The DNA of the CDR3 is TGCGCCAGCAGCCGAGACAGGGGAGTATCGGGTTCACCCCTCCACTTT.

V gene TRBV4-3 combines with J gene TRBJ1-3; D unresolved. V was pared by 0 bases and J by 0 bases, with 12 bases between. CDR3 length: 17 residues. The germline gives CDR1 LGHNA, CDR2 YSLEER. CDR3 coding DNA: TGCGCCAGCAGCCAAGATCCATCCGGGAGCTCTGGAAACACCATATATTTT. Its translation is CASSQDPSGSSGNTIYF.

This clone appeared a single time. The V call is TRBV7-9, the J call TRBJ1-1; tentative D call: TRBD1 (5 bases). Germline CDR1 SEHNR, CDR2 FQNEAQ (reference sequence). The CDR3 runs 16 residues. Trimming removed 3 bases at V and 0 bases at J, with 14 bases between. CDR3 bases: TGTGCCAGCAGCTTTCGACAGACGACCCTGAACACTGAAGCTTTCTTT. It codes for CASSFRQTTLNTEAFF.

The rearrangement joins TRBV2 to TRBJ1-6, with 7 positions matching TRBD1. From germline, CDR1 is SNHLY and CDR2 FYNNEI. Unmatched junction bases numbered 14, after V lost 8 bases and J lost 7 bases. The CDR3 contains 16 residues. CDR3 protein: CASFARQGSMNSPLHF. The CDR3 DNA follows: TGTGCCAGCTTCGCTAGACAGGGCTCTATGAATTCACCCCTCCACTTT.

The CDR3 bases are TGCGCCAGCAGCCCCGGGGGGGCGGTCGATACGCAGTATTTT. It is translated as CASSPGGAVDTQYF. The rearrangement uses TRBV5-1 and TRBJ2-3; 8 nucleotides line up with TRBD2. CDR3 length: 14 amino acids. V was clipped by 4 bases and J by 6 bases; unmatched bases: 7. Germline V gene lookup returns CDR1 SGHRS and CDR2 YFSETQ.

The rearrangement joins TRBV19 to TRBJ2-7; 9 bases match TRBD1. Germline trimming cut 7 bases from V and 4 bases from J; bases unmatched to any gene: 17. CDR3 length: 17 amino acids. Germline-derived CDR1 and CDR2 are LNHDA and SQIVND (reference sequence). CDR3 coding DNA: TGTGCCAGTACTCCTGTCAGGTGGGAGGACAGGGGATACGAGCAGTACTTC. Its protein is CASTPVRWEDRGYEQYF. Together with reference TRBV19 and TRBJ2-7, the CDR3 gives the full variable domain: DGGITQSPKYLFRKEGQNVTLSCEQNLNHDAMYWYRQDPGQGLRLIYYSQIVNDFQKGDIAEGYSVSREKKESFPLTVTSAQKNPTAFYLCASTPVRWEDRGYEQYFGPGTRLTVT.

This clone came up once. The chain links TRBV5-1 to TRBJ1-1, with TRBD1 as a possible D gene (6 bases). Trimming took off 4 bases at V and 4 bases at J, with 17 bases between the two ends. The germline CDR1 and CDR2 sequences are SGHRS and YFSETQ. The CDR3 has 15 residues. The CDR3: CASSPGGGIGTEAFF. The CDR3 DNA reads TGCGCCAGCAGCCCGGGAGGGGGGATTGGCACTGAAGCTTTCTTT.

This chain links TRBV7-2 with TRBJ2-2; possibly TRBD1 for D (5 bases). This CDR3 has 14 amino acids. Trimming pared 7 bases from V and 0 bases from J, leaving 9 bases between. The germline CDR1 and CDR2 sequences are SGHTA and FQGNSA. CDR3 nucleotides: TGTGCCAGCACGGAGACAGCGAACACCGGGGAGCTGTTTTTT. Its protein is CASTETANTGELFF. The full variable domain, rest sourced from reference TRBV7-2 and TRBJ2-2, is GAGVSQSPSNKVTEKGKDVELRCDPISGHTALYWYRQSLGQGLEFLIYFQGNSAPDKSGLPSDRFSAERTGGSVSTLTIQRTQQEDSAVYLCASTETANTGELFFGEGSRLTVL.

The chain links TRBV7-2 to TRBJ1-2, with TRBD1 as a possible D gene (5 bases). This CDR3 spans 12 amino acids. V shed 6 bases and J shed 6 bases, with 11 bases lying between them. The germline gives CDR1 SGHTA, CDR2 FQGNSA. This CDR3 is CASRYSRDGYTF. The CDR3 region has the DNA TGTGCCAGCAGGTATTCCAGGGATGGCTACACCTTC.

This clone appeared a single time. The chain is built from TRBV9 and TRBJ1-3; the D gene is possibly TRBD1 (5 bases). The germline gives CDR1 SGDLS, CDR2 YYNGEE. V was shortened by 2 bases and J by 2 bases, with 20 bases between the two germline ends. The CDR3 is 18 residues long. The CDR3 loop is CASSVLGSQGFTGNTIYF. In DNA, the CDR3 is TGTGCCAGCAGCGTCCTGGGATCGCAGGGTTTTACTGGAAACACCATATATTTT.